What follows are 32 T cell receptor beta chains derived from one specimen sequenced in a study of blood T cell repertoires in COVID-19. Sequenced by immunoSEQ multiplex PCR; TCRdb stores in-frame clones only, minus some. The sample has approximately 37,000 clones; around 87% are singletons. The source material was peripheral blood. Receptors were obtained from an elderly man with active COVID-19.

The genes are TRBV27 and TRBJ1-2; 7 bases fit TRBD1. This CDR3 has 15 residues. Germline values: CDR1 MNHEY, CDR2 SMNVEV (reference sequence). V dropped 5 bases and J dropped 3; count of bases not matched to a gene: 9. The CDR3 here is CASSTGQEWDYGYTF. The CDR3 DNA sequence: TGTGCCAGCAGTACTGGACAGGAATGGGACTATGGCTACACCTTC.

J is TRBJ1-6 and V is TRBV19, with 9 bases fitting TRBD1. Germline CDR1 and CDR2: LNHDA and SQIVND (reference sequence). J gave up 9 bases and V 6 bases, and 9 bases lay outside the gene matches. The CDR3 length is 15 residues. CDR3 bases: TGTGCCAGTAGGGATCCGGGACAGGGAGCTTCACCCCTCCACTTT. Translation: CASRDPGQGASPLHF.

The genes are TRBV3-1 (or the pseudogene TRBV3-2) and TRBJ2-3; D may be TRBD2 (7 bases). Germline CDR1 and CDR2: LGHDT and YNNKEL (reference sequence). This CDR3 comprises 17 residues. The ends were cut back, 2 bases at V and 0 bases at J, with 15 bases in the middle. CDR3 in amino acids: CASSQRGATRSTDTQYF. The DNA for the CDR3 is TGTGCCAGCAGCCAACGGGGGGCGACTCGCAGCACAGATACGCAGTATTTT.

The J gene is TRBJ2-1, the V gene TRBV30, with TRBD2 identical over 15 bases. The junction had 4 bases not matched to a gene; V was cut back by 4 bases and J by 3 bases. Germline CDR1 GTSNPN, CDR2 SVGIG (reference sequence). The CDR3 sequence is 16 residues long. Here the CDR3 DNA reads TGTGCCTGGAACGGACTAGCGGGGGGGGGCTACAATGAGCAGTTCTTC. Its translation is CAWNGLAGGGYNEQFF.

J is TRBJ2-1 and V is TRBV30, with 8 bases identical to TRBD2. CDR3 length: 15 residues. CDR1 is GTSNPN and CDR2 is SVGIG in the germline V gene (reference sequence). V lost 5 bases to trimming and J lost 2 bases; unmatched junction nucleotides: 8. The CDR3 sequence is CAWGNKGLAYNEQFF. CDR3 DNA: TGTGCCTGGGGGAACAAGGGACTAGCCTACAATGAGCAGTTCTTC.

V is TRBV9 and J is TRBJ2-5; 12 bases are a match to TRBD1. The CDR3 has 16 residues. Looked up from germline, CDR1 is SGDLS and CDR2 is YYNGEE. J was trimmed by 5 bases and V by 0 bases; bases with no gene match: 5. Written as DNA, the CDR3 is TGTGCCAGCAGCGTAGGGGGACAGGGGGCCTCGGAGACCCAGTACTTC. It codes for CASSVGGQGASETQYF.

This clone was recorded a few times. The genes are TRBV7-6 and TRBJ2-2; TRBD2 aligns across 8 bases. Germline loops: CDR1 SGHVS, CDR2 FNYEAQ. The CDR3 is made up of 15 amino acids. Unmatched junction bases numbered 7, after V lost 6 bases and J lost 4 bases. CDR3 region: CASRVATSGTGELFF. CDR3 DNA sequence: TGTGCCAGCAGGGTAGCCACTAGCGGCACCGGGGAGCTGTTTTTT.

The V and J genes are TRBV5-1 and TRBJ2-7, with 12 bases aligning to TRBD2. CDR3 length: 16 amino acids. V was clipped by 4 bases and J by 0 bases; unmatched bases: 5. Looked up from germline, CDR1 is SGHRS and CDR2 is YFSETQ. This chain's CDR3 is CASSPGLAGISYEQYF. Here the CDR3 DNA reads TGCGCCAGCAGCCCAGGACTAGCGGGAATCTCCTACGAGCAGTACTTC.

This chain links TRBV5-5 with TRBJ2-7; possibly TRBD1 for D (5 bases). The CDR3 has 18 residues. V lost 1 base and J 2 bases, leaving 22 bases between the germline ends. The germline V gene encodes CDR1 SGHKS and CDR2 YYEKEE (reference sequence). CDR3 nucleotides: TGTGCCAGCAGCTTGCTCCTTACGACAGTAGTTGAAGCCTACGAGCAGTACTTC. The encoded protein is CASSLLLTTVVEAYEQYF.

The chain carries TRBV6-1 and TRBJ2-7, with D possibly TRBD1 on 5 matching bases. The V and J ends lost 2 bases and 2 bases respectively, with 10 bases between them. This CDR3 has 14 amino acids. Germline V gene lookup returns CDR1 MNHNS and CDR2 SASEGT. The CDR3 region has the DNA TGTGCCAGCAGTGAACCAGGGCCCCCCTACGAGCAGTACTTC. Amino acids: CASSEPGPPYEQYF.

Here the CDR3 reads CAWRGPGGYNSPLHF. CDR3 coding DNA: TGTGCCTGGAGGGGTCCCGGGGGTTATAATTCACCCCTCCACTTT. This chain connects TRBV30 to TRBJ1-6; D might be TRBD1 (5 bases). The germline V gene encodes CDR1 GTSNPN and CDR2 SVGIG (reference sequence). The CDR3 runs 15 residues. The ends were cut back, 3 bases at V and 4 bases at J, with 13 bases in the middle.

This clone has only one observation. The chain links TRBV7-2 to TRBJ2-3, with 8 positions matching TRBD2. Germline loops: CDR1 SGHTA, CDR2 FQGNSA. Trimming took 5 bases from V and 3 from J; bases not matched to a gene: 7. The CDR3 runs 15 residues. The CDR3 loop is CASSPTLAATDTQYF. CDR3 DNA: TGTGCCAGCAGCCCAACACTAGCGGCGACAGATACGCAGTATTTT.

The V call is TRBV28, the J call TRBJ2-2, with 8 bases fitting TRBD1. The CDR3 consists of 13 residues. V trimming: 6 bases; J trimming: 9 bases; junction bases outside the gene matches: 6. The germline V gene has CDR1 MDHEN and CDR2 SYDVKM. CDR3 DNA: TGTGCCAGCAGCGGACAGGGTTTCAGGGAGCTGTTTTTT. It specifies CASSGQGFRELFF.

The rearrangement joins TRBV7-9 to TRBJ2-3; D is unresolved. The germline CDR1 and CDR2 sequences are SEHNR and FQNEAQ (reference sequence). The CDR3 has 15 residues. Deletions cut 3 bases from V and 0 bases from J, with 10 bases between. The CDR3 loop reads CASSLIGSSTDTQYF. The CDR3 DNA is TGTGCCAGCAGCTTGATCGGTTCTAGCACAGATACGCAGTATTTT.

This clone was seen just once. The DNA for the CDR3 is TGTGCCAGTAAAGGACAGGTAAATAGCAATCAGCCCCAGCATTTT. It specifies CASKGQVNSNQPQHF. The rearrangement links TRBV19 to TRBJ1-5; 7 bases match TRBD1. Germline values: CDR1 LNHDA, CDR2 SQIVND (reference sequence). Losses at the gene ends were 7 bases for V and 0 bases for J; bases not matched to a gene: 6. The CDR3 covers 15 residues.

This clone appeared a single time. The chain couples TRBV11-2 to TRBJ2-1, with 9 bases fitting TRBD2. Germline-derived CDR1 and CDR2 are SGHAT and FQNNGV. V shed 6 bases and J 7 bases; nucleotides not matched to a gene: 10. This CDR3 region has 15 residues. The CDR3, as DNA: TGTGCCAGCAGGGACCTAGCGGGACTCTTAAATGAGCAGTTCTTC. Translated, it gives CASRDLAGLLNEQFF.

The CDR3 loop reads CASSRDRGNQPQHF. The CDR3 DNA is TGTGCCAGCAGCCGTGACAGGGGCAATCAGCCCCAGCATTTT. The chain has TRBV5-8 and TRBJ1-5, with 7 bases lining up with TRBD1. Germline lookup yields CDR1 SGHTS and CDR2 YDEGEE. CDR3 length: 14 amino acids. V dropped 4 bases and J dropped 2; count of bases not matched to a gene: 3.

The J gene is TRBJ2-6, the V gene TRBV6-4; D may be TRBD2 (6 bases). Between the trimmed V and J ends, which lost 5 bases and 0 bases, there was a span of 14 bases. CDR3 length: 17 residues. From germline, CDR1 is MRHNA and CDR2 SNTAGT. This CDR3 is CASSRDGTRSGANVLTF. In nucleotides, the CDR3 is TGTGCCAGCAGTCGGGACGGGACTCGCTCTGGGGCCAACGTCCTGACTTTC.

V usage is TRBV5-8 and J usage is TRBJ2-6; D remains unclear. CDR1 is SGHTS and CDR2 is YDEGEE in the germline V gene. The germline V and J ends were trimmed by 2 bases and 19 bases, with 19 bases remaining between them. The CDR3 totals 13 residues. The CDR3 loop reads CASSFQEFSLRTF. Written as DNA, the CDR3 is TGTGCCAGCAGCTTTCAGGAATTCTCTCTTCGAACTTTC. Full variable domain (missing parts from reference TRBV5-8 and TRBJ2-6): EAGVTQSPTHLIKTRGQQATLRCSPISGHTSVYWYQQALGLGLQFLLWYDEGEERNRGNFPPRFSGRQFPNYSSELNVNALELEDSALYLCASSFQEFSLRTFGAGSRLTVL.

The chain combines TRBV7-2 with TRBJ1-2, with 7 nucleotides matching TRBD1. The CDR3 totals 18 residues. Germline CDR1 is SGHTA and CDR2 is FQGNSA. V lost 5 bases and J lost 1; bases outside the gene matches: 16. CDR3 protein: CASSGVEGALLLNYGYTF. CDR3 DNA: TGTGCCAGCAGCGGAGTGGAGGGGGCCCTTCTTCTTAACTATGGCTACACCTTC. Combining the CDR3 with reference TRBV7-2 and TRBJ1-2 gives the whole variable domain GAGVSQSPSNKVTEKGKDVELRCDPISGHTALYWYRQSLGQGLEFLIYFQGNSAPDKSGLPSDRFSAERTGGSVSTLTIQRTQQEDSAVYLCASSGVEGALLLNYGYTFGSGTRLTVV.

The chain employs TRBV27 and TRBJ2-7, with TRBD1 matching over 10 bases. Germline V gene lookup returns CDR1 MNHEY and CDR2 SMNVEV (reference sequence). Trimming removed 4 bases from V and 3 bases from J; junction bases left unmatched: 6. The CDR3 loop spans 15 amino acids. This CDR3 is CASSSSGTGDYEQYF. CDR3 DNA sequence: TGTGCCAGCAGTTCAAGCGGGACAGGGGACTACGAGCAGTACTTC.

This rearrangement joins TRBV19 to TRBJ1-4; D gene unclear. CDR1 and CDR2 from the germline V gene are LNHDA and SQIVND (reference sequence). The CDR3 consists of 11 residues. The V gene lost 10 bases and the J gene lost 8 bases, with 11 bases spanning the gap. The CDR3 reads CATTRGEKLFF. CDR3 nucleotide sequence: TGTGCCACCACGAGAGGGGAAAAACTGTTTTTT. The full variable domain, with the rest looked up from reference TRBV19 and TRBJ1-4, is DGGITQSPKYLFRKEGQNVTLSCEQNLNHDAMYWYRQDPGQGLRLIYYSQIVNDFQKGDIAEGYSVSREKKESFPLTVTSAQKNPTAFYLCATTRGEKLFFGSGTQLSVL.

This clone appeared a single time. The rearrangement joins TRBV6-5 to TRBJ2-1; no definite D call. Germline V gene lookup returns CDR1 MNHEY and CDR2 SVGAGI. Trimming removed 0 bases from V and 6 bases from J, with 6 bases in between. The length of the CDR3 is 13 residues. CDR3: CASSYSTINEQFF. In DNA form, the CDR3 reads TGTGCCAGCAGTTACTCTACTATCAATGAGCAGTTCTTC.

The rearrangement joins TRBV19 to TRBJ1-3; 11 bases match TRBD1. Germline lookup yields CDR1 LNHDA and CDR2 SQIVND (reference sequence). The CDR3 has 15 amino acids. J lost 2 bases, V lost 3 bases, and 0 bases had no gene match. CDR3 region: CASSMGQGAGNTIYF. CDR3 in DNA: TGTGCCAGTAGTATGGGACAGGGGGCTGGAAACACCATATATTTT.

The chain is built from TRBV4-1 and TRBJ2-7, with D unclear. CDR3 length equals 15 residues. Trimming pared 0 bases from V and 2 bases from J, leaving 11 bases between. Germline V gene lookup returns CDR1 MGHRA and CDR2 YSYEKL. The CDR3 loop is CASSQEGRRTYEQYF. The CDR3 nucleotides are TGCGCCAGCAGCCAAGAGGGCCGACGGACCTACGAGCAGTACTTC.

V is TRBV6-2 or TRBV6-3 and J is TRBJ2-1; maybe TRBD2 (6 bases). The CDR3 covers 16 residues. The germline V gene has CDR1 MNHEY and CDR2 SVGEGT. The V gene lost 5 bases and the J gene lost 3 bases, with 17 bases spanning the gap. CDR3 loop: CASSPERAGIYNEQFF. The CDR3 DNA is TGTGCCAGCAGTCCCGAGCGAGCGGGCATCTACAATGAGCAGTTCTTC.

V usage is TRBV11-3 and J usage is TRBJ1-1; D remains ambiguous. The CDR3 covers 13 residues. V lost 8 bases to trimming and J lost 1 base, with 11 bases between them. From germline, CDR1 is SGHNT and CDR2 YENEEA. The CDR3 bases are TGTGCCAGCGCGGAAGCGCGGAACACTGAAGCTTTCTTT. Protein sequence: CASAEARNTEAFF.

The V and J genes are TRBV7-9 and TRBJ2-3; D perhaps matches TRBD2 (6 bases). Germline CDR1 and CDR2: SEHNR and FQNEAQ (reference sequence). The CDR3 contains 14 residues. V was pared by 8 bases and J by 1 base, with 13 bases between. The CDR3 spells CASERAGRTDTQYF. The DNA for the CDR3 is TGTGCCAGCGAGAGGGCGGGGCGCACAGATACGCAGTATTTT.

The rearrangement uses TRBV3-1 (or the pseudogene TRBV3-2) and TRBJ1-1, with unresolved D. CDR3 length equals 13 residues. The V end was cut by 1 base, the J end by 1 base, with 4 bases between. Germline loops: CDR1 LGHDT, CDR2 YNNKEL (reference sequence). CDR3 nucleotides: TGTGCCAGCAGCCAAGTAGCGAACACTGAAGCTTTCTTT. Protein sequence: CASSQVANTEAFF.

The chain couples TRBV3-1 (or the pseudogene TRBV3-2) to TRBJ2-1; 7 bases fit TRBD2. CDR1 is LGHDT and CDR2 is YNNKEL in the germline V gene (reference sequence). CDR3 size: 16 residues. V lost 4 bases to trimming and J lost 7 bases; unmatched junction nucleotides: 13. The CDR3 region has the DNA TGTGCCAGCAGCCCCCGCGTTGTGCGGGGGAGGAATGAGCAGTTCTTC. Residues: CASSPRVVRGRNEQFF.

The gene calls are TRBV27 and TRBJ1-6; 9 positions match TRBD1. Germline V CDR1 and CDR2: MNHEY, SMNVEV (reference sequence). Trimming at V came to 6 bases and at J to 10 bases, leaving 7 bases not matched to a gene. The CDR3 spans 14 residues. The CDR3 coding sequence is TGTGCCAGCAGCCAGGGACAGGGCCGGTCACCCCTCCACTTT. Its translation is CASSQGQGRSPLHF.

V usage is TRBV5-6 and J usage is TRBJ2-7, with D tentatively TRBD2 (6 bases). Germline loops: CDR1 SGHDT, CDR2 YYEEEE. V was cut by 2 bases and J by 4 bases, with 19 bases left in between. The CDR3 extends over 16 amino acids. CDR3 loop: CASSFLGGGKEYEQYF. DNA for the CDR3: TGTGCCAGCAGCTTCCTGGGAGGAGGTAAGGAGTACGAGCAGTACTTC.